This T cell receptor (beta chain) was captured in a study of cytomegalovirus exposure and HLA in healthy donors. Findings and caveats of the study: In an earlier analysis, most TCR beta V segments were productive about 87% or about 30% of the time. Accounts indicate the classifier identified cytomegalovirus status with strong specificity and sensitivity. In a later analysis, an Asian-associated ancestry cluster reportedly showed fewer N-insertions than the approximately 610-donor mean.

This clone was recorded once. Its antigen is still unknown. The CDR3 has 16 amino acids. The V and J ends lost 8 bases and 0 bases, in that order; junction bases with no gene match: 8. CDR1 and CDR2 (germline): SGDLS, YYNGEE. Use of 60 Vbeta and 13 Jbeta primers characterized the PCR. In the study's own analysis: A follow-up analysis tallied around 80 million unique TCR beta chains, approximately 11 million shared. The protocol was immunoSEQ multiplex PCR, while the TCRdb copy is restricted to in-frame clones and leaves out a portion. That table furnishes V, J and clone size, whereas the DNA furnished D and trimming. The repertoire holds 180,000 or so clones, with 75% as singletons.

The sequenced sample consisted of PBMCs. The gene calls are TRBV9 and TRBJ2-6; 7 nucleotides agree with TRBD2. This clonotype originated in a woman between 35 and 50 years old in good health and CMV-seropositive. The CDR3 nucleotides read TGTGCCAGTCGGGGGGACCCCAGCTCTGGGGCCAACGTCCTGACTTTC. Its protein product is CASRGDPSSGANVLTF.